The 6 T cell receptor beta chains below all came from one sample that was sequenced in a study of cytomegalovirus exposure and HLA in healthy donors. Produced via immunoSEQ multiplex PCR; TCRdb's table is partial and in-frame only. The sample has over 150,000 clones; 80% to 90% are singletons. Sequences were obtained from PBMCs. All receptors derive from a woman in her 30s in good health and CMV-seropositive.

The V call is TRBV30, the J call TRBJ1-4, with TRBD1 as a possible D gene (6 bases). Germline CDR1 and CDR2: GTSNPN and SVGIG (reference sequence). V was cut by 0 bases and J by 8 bases, with 10 bases left in between. CDR3 length: 13 residues. The CDR3 region has the DNA TGTGCCTGGAGTGTACAGGGTCTCGAAAAACTGTTTTTT. Residues: CAWSVQGLEKLFF.

The chain carries TRBV7-9 and TRBJ2-2; maybe TRBD2 (5 bases). V lost 11 bases and J 1 base, leaving 14 bases between the germline ends. The germline CDR1 and CDR2 sequences are SEHNR and FQNEAQ (reference sequence). The length of the CDR3 is 14 residues. The CDR3 loop reads CALAEARNTGELFF. In nucleotides, the CDR3 is TGTGCCCTAGCTGAGGCAAGGAACACCGGGGAGCTGTTTTTT. The full variable domain, its missing parts supplied by reference TRBV7-9 and TRBJ2-2, is DTGVSQNPRHKITKRGQNVTFRCDPISEHNRLYWYRQTLGQGPEFLTYFQNEAQLEKSRLLSDRFSAERPKGSFSTLEIQRTEQGDSAMYLCALAEARNTGELFFGEGSRLTVL.

The chain has TRBV10-3 and TRBJ2-7, with 10 bases aligning to TRBD1. V was pared by 6 bases and J by 1 base, with 15 bases of the junction left unmatched. The CDR3 consists of 18 residues. Germline V gene sequence: CDR1 ENHRY, CDR2 SYGVKD. Written as DNA, the CDR3 is TGTGCCATCAGCGGGCCGAACGACAGGGGGCTGACATCCTACGAGCAGTACTTC. Protein sequence: CAISGPNDRGLTSYEQYF.

This clone has a single count. The chain couples TRBV2 to TRBJ2-1; tentatively, D is TRBD2 (5 bases). Trimming cost V 7 bases and J 4 bases, with 14 bases left between them. This CDR3 is 14 amino acids long. Germline CDR1 SNHLY, CDR2 FYNNEI. The CDR3 protein is CASTSNGDYNEQFF. The CDR3 region has the DNA TGTGCCAGCACCTCTAACGGGGATTACAATGAGCAGTTCTTC.

V usage is TRBV6-5 and J usage is TRBJ2-2; perhaps TRBD2 as D (6 bases). The CDR3 is 14 amino acids. Trimming removed 10 bases at V and 2 bases at J, with 14 bases between. The germline CDR1 and CDR2 sequences are MNHEY and SVGAGI. DNA of the CDR3: TGTGCCACTCGGGACTTGCTAAACACCGGGGAGCTGTTTTTT. It encodes CATRDLLNTGELFF.

The CDR3 loop reads CASRPDRIYEQYF. Written as DNA, the CDR3 is TGTGCCAGCAGACCCGACAGGATTTACGAGCAGTACTTC. The chain employs TRBV6-5 and TRBJ2-7; TRBD1 is a possible D gene (6 bases). The V end lost 6 bases, the J end lost 4 bases, and 13 bases lay between the germline ends. Germline CDR1 is MNHEY and CDR2 is SVGAGI. The CDR3 runs to 13 residues.